Listed here are 27 T cell receptor beta chains from one sample, sequenced in a study of identical twins. TCRdb processed the 5' RACE reads anew with MiXCR; each CDR3 protein has one entry. Altogether about 530,000 distinct CDR3 sequences are present, around 20% being singletons, with the ten largest covering 0.4% to 0.6%. This same sample was also part of a study on yellow fever vaccine responses in identical twins.

Input material: CD4+ T cells sorted from blood. These receptors originate from a woman aged 18-29 years in good health.

The chain recombines TRBV12-3 or TRBV12-4 with TRBJ2-1, with D perhaps matching TRBD2 (5 bases). CDR3 length equals 12 residues. V lost 10 bases and J 8 bases, leaving 15 bases between the germline ends. CDR3 residues: CATARENHEQFF. For the CDR3, the DNA is TGTGCCACAGCCCGGGAAAACCATGAGCAGTTCTTC.

This clonotype was found a few times. The genes are TRBV29-1 and TRBJ2-5; D is unresolved. V lost 6 bases and J 4 bases, leaving 9 bases between the germline ends. The CDR3 totals 11 residues. Germline V gives CDR1 SQVTM, CDR2 ANQGSEA. The CDR3 DNA sequence: TGCAGCGTCCTAGTGGGAGAGACCCAGTACTTC. Translating it yields CSVLVGETQYF. Together with reference TRBV29-1 and TRBJ2-5, the CDR3 gives the full variable domain: SAVISQKPSRDICQRGTSLTIQCQVDSQVTMMFWYRQQPGQSLTLIATANQGSEATYESGFVIDKFPISRPNLTFSTLTVSNMSPEDSSIYLCSVLVGETQYFGPGTRLLVL.

V gene TRBV24-1 combines with J gene TRBJ1-2; the match to TRBD1 covers 9 bases. The germline V gene encodes CDR1 KGHDR and CDR2 SFDVKD. Losses at the gene ends were 4 bases for V and 5 bases for J; bases not matched to a gene: 4. This CDR3 spans 14 amino acids. The CDR3 DNA follows: TGTGCCACCAGTGACGGGGGGACAGGGTATGGCTACACCTTC. Translated: CATSDGGTGYGYTF.

This clonotype was picked up a small number of times. V is TRBV5-1 and J is TRBJ2-1; weak D call: TRBD1 (6 bases). Trimming took 4 bases from V and 1 from J, leaving 18 bases between them. The CDR3 length is 17 residues. Germline loops: CDR1 SGHRS, CDR2 YFSETQ. CDR3 residues: CASSIRTDSTSYNEQFF. The CDR3 nucleotides read TGCGCCAGCAGCATAAGGACAGACAGCACGTCCTACAATGAGCAGTTCTTC. Based on the CDR3 plus reference TRBV5-1 and TRBJ2-1, the full variable domain is KAGVTQTPRYLIKTRGQQVTLSCSPISGHRSVSWYQQTPGQGLQFLFEYFSETQRNKGNFPGRFSGRQFSNSRSEMNVSTLELGDSALYLCASSIRTDSTSYNEQFFGPGTRLTVL.

The V call is TRBV28, the J call TRBJ2-3; 11 bases are a match to TRBD2. Unmatched junction bases numbered 5, after V lost 7 bases and J lost 2 bases. CDR1 and CDR2 from the germline V gene are MDHEN and SYDVKM. The CDR3 runs to 15 residues. The chain's CDR3 is CASMGLADYTDTQYF. The DNA for the CDR3 is TGTGCCAGCATGGGACTAGCGGATTACACAGATACGCAGTATTTT.

This chain connects TRBV20-1 to TRBJ2-5; D is tentatively TRBD1 or TRBD2 (5 bases each). This CDR3 is 14 amino acids long. The germline gives CDR1 DFQATT, CDR2 SNEGSKA (reference sequence). V gave up 3 bases and J gave up 0 bases, with 11 bases separating them. In DNA, the CDR3 is TGCAGTGCTAGGGGGGTAGCAAACCAAGAGACCCAGTACTTC. Residues: CSARGVANQETQYF.

This chain connects TRBV7-9 to TRBJ2-7; TRBD1 agrees at 8 bases. V was clipped by 5 bases and J by 2 bases; unmatched bases: 14. The CDR3 runs 17 residues. Germline V gene sequence: CDR1 SEHNR, CDR2 FQNEAQ (reference sequence). The CDR3 reads CASSSLTRDRTPYEQYF. The CDR3 DNA is TGTGCCAGCAGCAGCCTCACCAGGGACAGGACGCCCTACGAGCAGTACTTC.

In nucleotides, the CDR3 is TGCGCCAGCAGCTGGGGACAGATTTCCTACGAGCAGTACTTC. It specifies CASSWGQISYEQYF. The chain carries TRBV5-1 and TRBJ2-7, with 7 bases aligning to TRBD1. Germline CDR1 is SGHRS and CDR2 is YFSETQ. CDR3 size: 14 residues. The J segment lost 1 base and the V segment lost 3 bases, leaving 4 bases of the junction unmatched.

This clonotype was observed a handful of times. This chain joins TRBV18 and TRBJ2-5, with 9 bases fitting TRBD1. Trimming at V came to 4 bases and at J to 4 bases, leaving 4 bases not matched to a gene. CDR1 and CDR2 (germline): KGHSH, LQKENI. The CDR3 is made up of 14 amino acids. CDR3 nucleotide sequence: TGTGCCAGCTCACAGACAGGGGGTGGAGAGACCCAGTACTTC. The encoded protein is CASSQTGGGETQYF.

The rearrangement joins TRBV11-2 to TRBJ2-5; no definite D call. V was cut by 2 bases and J by 2 bases, with 6 bases left in between. Germline CDR1 SGHAT, CDR2 FQNNGV. This CDR3 region has 13 residues. CDR3 in DNA: TGTGCCAGCAGCTTATTCCGGCAAGAGACCCAGTACTTC. It is translated as CASSLFRQETQYF.

The chain carries TRBV12-3 or TRBV12-4 and TRBJ2-6; no reliable D call. The CDR3 extends over 16 amino acids. V lost 3 bases and J lost 2, with 11 bases in between. CDR3 protein: CASSFYQKTGANVLTF. In DNA, the CDR3 is TGTGCCAGCAGTTTTTATCAGAAGACTGGGGCCAACGTCCTGACTTTC.

This clonotype was observed a handful of times. The chain recombines TRBV27 with TRBJ1-2; 8 bases align to TRBD1. V lost 6 bases, J lost 5 bases, and 23 bases stayed unmatched. CDR3 length: 19 residues. Germline V CDR1 and CDR2: MNHEY, SMNVEV (reference sequence). CDR3 sequence: CASRPKPGGVKSALYGYTF. As DNA, the CDR3 is TGTGCCAGCAGACCTAAACCAGGGGGCGTTAAATCCGCGTTGTATGGCTACACCTTC.

The rearrangement links TRBV24-1 to TRBJ2-3; 9 bases are a match to TRBD1. Looked up from germline, CDR1 is KGHDR and CDR2 is SFDVKD. Trimming at V came to 0 bases and at J to 5 bases, leaving 8 bases not matched to a gene. CDR3 length: 17 residues. The CDR3 DNA is TGTGCCACCAGTGATTTGGGGACAGGGCCCCGCGGAGATACGCAGTATTTT. Translated, it gives CATSDLGTGPRGDTQYF.

This clonotype has just a few counts. The chain joins TRBV10-3 to TRBJ2-7, with D possibly being TRBD1 (5 bases). The CDR3 extends over 15 amino acids. Germline CDR1 reads ENHRY; CDR2 reads SYGVKD. V was cut by 2 bases and J by 0 bases, with 11 bases left in between. CDR3 bases: TGTGCCATCAGTGAGGGCCAGGGAAGCTCCTACGAGCAGTACTTC. The encoded protein is CAISEGQGSSYEQYF.

This clonotype was observed a handful of times. V is TRBV7-6 and J is TRBJ1-3; D remains unclear. CDR1 is SGHVS and CDR2 is FNYEAQ in the germline V gene. The CDR3 runs to 17 residues. The germline V and J ends were trimmed by 0 bases and 0 bases, with 12 bases remaining between them. CDR3 amino acids: CASSLASIGGSGNTIYF. In DNA form, the CDR3 reads TGTGCCAGCAGCTTAGCGTCGATAGGTGGCTCTGGAAACACCATATATTTT.

This clonotype was seen a few times. This sequence joins TRBV29-1 and TRBJ2-3; no reliable D call. V lost 4 bases, J lost 2 bases, and 10 bases lay in between. The CDR3 loop spans 13 amino acids. Germline CDR1 is SQVTM and CDR2 is ANQGSEA. The CDR3: CSVGPTNTDTQYF. The CDR3 bases are TGCAGCGTTGGACCCACCAACACAGATACGCAGTATTTT.

The chain is built from TRBV7-2 and TRBJ2-1, with a tentative D call TRBD1 (6 bases). V was cut by 1 base and J by 0 bases, with 10 bases left in between. Germline V gene data show CDR1 as SGHTA and CDR2 as FQGNSA. The CDR3 length is 16 residues. The CDR3 DNA follows: TGTGCCAGCAGCTTAGGGGGGCCTCTCTCCTACAATGAGCAGTTCTTC. It encodes CASSLGGPLSYNEQFF.

The rearrangement uses TRBV6-5 and TRBJ1-1, with D hard to call. The CDR3 is made up of 15 amino acids. The ends were cut back, 0 bases at V and 0 bases at J, with 8 bases in the middle. Germline CDR1 reads MNHEY; CDR2 reads SVGAGI. The CDR3 sequence is CASSYSDGLNTEAFF. The CDR3, as DNA: TGTGCCAGCAGTTACTCGGACGGACTGAACACTGAAGCTTTCTTT.

Written as DNA, the CDR3 is TGTGCCAGCAACAAACCGGGACTGGGTAGGGGATGGGAGCTGTTTTTT. Residues: CASNKPGLGRGWELFF. The rearrangement links TRBV12-3 or TRBV12-4 to TRBJ2-2; D perhaps matches TRBD2 (6 bases). The CDR3 loop spans 16 amino acids. Trimming cost V 7 bases and J 9 bases, with 24 bases left between them.

This clonotype was counted only a few times. The V and J genes are TRBV7-9 and TRBJ2-2, with D uncertain. Germline loops: CDR1 SEHNR, CDR2 FQNEAQ (reference sequence). V gave up 2 bases and J gave up 4 bases, with 17 bases separating them. The CDR3 totals 17 residues. Written as DNA, the CDR3 is TGTGCCAGCAGCTTAAGGAGCAGCACCCCCTCCACCGGGGAGCTGTTTTTT. Amino acids: CASSLRSSTPSTGELFF.

Only a few counts were recorded for this clonotype. The chain uses TRBV5-6 and TRBJ2-7, with 9 positions matching TRBD2. This CDR3 has 16 amino acids. The V and J ends lost 2 bases and 3 bases, in that order; junction bases with no gene match: 9. The germline V gene has CDR1 SGHDT and CDR2 YYEEEE. The CDR3 spells CASSFLTSGASYEQYF. The CDR3 bases are TGTGCCAGCAGCTTTTTGACTAGCGGAGCTAGCTACGAGCAGTACTTC.

The chain couples TRBV20-1 to TRBJ2-1, with 9 positions matching TRBD2. From germline, CDR1 is DFQATT and CDR2 SNEGSKA (reference sequence). This CDR3 is built from 16 residues. Trimming at V came to 0 bases and at J to 4 bases, leaving 7 bases not matched to a gene. The CDR3 nucleotides read TGCAGTGCTAGAGAACAGGCGGGGGGGAGGTACAATGAGCAGTTCTTC. This translates into CSAREQAGGRYNEQFF.

The rearrangement joins TRBV7-9 to TRBJ2-5, with 8 bases aligning to TRBD2. J gave up 5 bases and V 5 bases, and 7 bases lay outside the gene matches. CDR1 and CDR2 (germline): SEHNR, FQNEAQ (reference sequence). The CDR3 covers 14 residues. For the CDR3, the DNA is TGTGCCAGCAGCCCAAGTAGCGGGACGGAGACCCAGTACTTC. Protein sequence: CASSPSSGTETQYF. Full variable domain (outside the CDR3, taken from reference TRBV7-9 and TRBJ2-5): DTGVSQNPRHKITKRGQNVTFRCDPISEHNRLYWYRQTLGQGPEFLTYFQNEAQLEKSRLLSDRFSAERPKGSFSTLEIQRTEQGDSAMYLCASSPSSGTETQYFGPGTRLLVL.

The chain carries TRBV24-1 and TRBJ2-3; a possible D gene is TRBD1 (5 bases). The V gene lost 4 bases and the J gene lost 4 bases, with 14 bases spanning the gap. Germline assignment: CDR1 KGHDR and CDR2 SFDVKD. The CDR3 contains 15 residues. The CDR3 is CATSDPGREPDTQYF. DNA of the CDR3: TGTGCCACCAGTGACCCCGGCAGGGAACCAGATACGCAGTATTTT.

This clonotype was recorded a few times. The CDR3 bases are TGTGCCATCAGTGACAGGGCCAGCGACGAGCAGTACTTC. As protein: CAISDRASDEQYF. The rearrangement joins TRBV10-3 to TRBJ2-7, with D perhaps matching TRBD1 (5 bases). The V end lost 3 bases, the J end lost 5 bases, and 11 bases lay between the germline ends. This CDR3 contains 13 residues. The germline gives CDR1 ENHRY, CDR2 SYGVKD.

J is TRBJ2-1 and V is TRBV20-1; possibly TRBD1 for D (5 bases). The CDR3 is 14 amino acids. The V gene lost 6 bases and the J gene lost 1 base, with 13 bases spanning the gap. Germline CDR1 reads DFQATT; CDR2 reads SNEGSKA (reference sequence). Written as DNA, the CDR3 is TGCAGTGCACAGGTGGCGGAATCCTACAATGAGCAGTTCTTC. This translates into CSAQVAESYNEQFF.

The chain joins TRBV20-1 to TRBJ2-7, with D possibly TRBD1 on 5 matching bases. V lost 3 bases to trimming and J lost 1 base, with 16 bases between them. The CDR3 length is 15 residues. Germline V gene lookup returns CDR1 DFQATT and CDR2 SNEGSKA (reference sequence). The chain's CDR3 is CSASGTTVSSYEQYV. CDR3 coding DNA: TGCAGTGCTAGCGGAACGACAGTTTCGTCCTACGAGCAGTACGTC.